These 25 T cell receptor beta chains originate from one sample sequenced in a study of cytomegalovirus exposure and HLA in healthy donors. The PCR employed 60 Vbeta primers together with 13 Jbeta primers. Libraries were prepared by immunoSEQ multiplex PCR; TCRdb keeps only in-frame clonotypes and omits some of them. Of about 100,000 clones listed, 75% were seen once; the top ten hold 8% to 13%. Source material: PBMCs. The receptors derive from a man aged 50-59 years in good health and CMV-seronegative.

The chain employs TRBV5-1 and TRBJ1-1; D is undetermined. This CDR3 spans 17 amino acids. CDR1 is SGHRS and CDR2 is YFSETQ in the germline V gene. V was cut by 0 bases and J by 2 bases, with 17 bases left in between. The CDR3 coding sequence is TGCGCCAGCAGCTTGGGCACGGGGTCAACTATTAACACTGAAGCTTTCTTT. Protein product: CASSLGTGSTINTEAFF.

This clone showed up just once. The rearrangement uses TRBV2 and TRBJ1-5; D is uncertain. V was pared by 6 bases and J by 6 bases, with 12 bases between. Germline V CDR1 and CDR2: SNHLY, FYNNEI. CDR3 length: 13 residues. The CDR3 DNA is TGTGCCAGCAGGAAGATTAACGGTCAGCCCCAGCATTTT. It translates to CASRKINGQPQHF.

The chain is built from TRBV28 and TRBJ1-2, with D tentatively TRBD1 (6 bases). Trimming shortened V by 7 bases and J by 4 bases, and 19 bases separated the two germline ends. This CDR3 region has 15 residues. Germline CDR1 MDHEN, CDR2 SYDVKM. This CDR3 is CASTPAGAASYGYTF. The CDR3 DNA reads TGTGCCAGCACCCCTGCAGGGGCAGCGAGCTATGGCTACACCTTC.

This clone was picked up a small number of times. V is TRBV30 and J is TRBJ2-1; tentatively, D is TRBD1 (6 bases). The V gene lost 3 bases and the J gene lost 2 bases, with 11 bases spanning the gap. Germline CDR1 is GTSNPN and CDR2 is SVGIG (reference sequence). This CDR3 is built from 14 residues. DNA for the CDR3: TGTGCCTGGAGAACCGGACAGACCTACAATGAGCAGTTCTTC. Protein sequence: CAWRTGQTYNEQFF. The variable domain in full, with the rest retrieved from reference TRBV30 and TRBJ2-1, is SQTIHQWPATLVQPVGSPLSLECTVEGTSNPNLYWYRQAAGRGLQLLFYSVGIGQISSEVPQNLSASRPQDRQFILSSKKLLLSDSGFYLCAWRTGQTYNEQFFGPGTRLTVL.

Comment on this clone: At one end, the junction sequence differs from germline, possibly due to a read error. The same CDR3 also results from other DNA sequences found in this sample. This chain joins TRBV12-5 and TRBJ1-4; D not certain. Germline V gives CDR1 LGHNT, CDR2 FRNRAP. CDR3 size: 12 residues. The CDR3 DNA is TGTGCTAGTGGCCCTCTCGGTGAAAAATTGTTTTTT. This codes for CASGPLGEKLFF. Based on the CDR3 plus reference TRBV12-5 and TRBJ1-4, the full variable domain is DARVTQTPRHKVTEMGQEVTMRCQPILGHNTVFWYRQTMMQGLELLAYFRNRAPLDDSGMPKDRFSAEMPDATLATLKIQPSEPRDSAVYFCASGPLGEKLFFGSGTQLSVL.

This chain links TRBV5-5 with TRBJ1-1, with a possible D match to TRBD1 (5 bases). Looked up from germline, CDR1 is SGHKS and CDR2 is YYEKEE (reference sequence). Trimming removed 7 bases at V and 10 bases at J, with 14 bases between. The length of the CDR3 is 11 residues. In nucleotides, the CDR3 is TGTGCCAGCCATCAGACAGCTCGAGCTTTCTTT. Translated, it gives CASHQTARAFF.

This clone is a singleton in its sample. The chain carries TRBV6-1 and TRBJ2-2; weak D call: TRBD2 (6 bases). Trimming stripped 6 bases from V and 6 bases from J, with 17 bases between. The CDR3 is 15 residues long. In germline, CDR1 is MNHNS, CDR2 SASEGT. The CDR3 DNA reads TGTGCCAGCAGATACGGAGGGGCAGGAGCCGGGGAGCTGTTTTTT. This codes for CASRYGGAGAGELFF.

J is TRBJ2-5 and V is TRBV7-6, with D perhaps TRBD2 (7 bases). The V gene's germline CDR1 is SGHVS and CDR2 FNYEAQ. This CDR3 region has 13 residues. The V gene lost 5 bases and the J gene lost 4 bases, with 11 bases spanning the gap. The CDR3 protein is CASSGRGVETQYF. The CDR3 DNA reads TGTGCCAGCAGCGGGAGGGGGGTAGAGACCCAGTACTTC.

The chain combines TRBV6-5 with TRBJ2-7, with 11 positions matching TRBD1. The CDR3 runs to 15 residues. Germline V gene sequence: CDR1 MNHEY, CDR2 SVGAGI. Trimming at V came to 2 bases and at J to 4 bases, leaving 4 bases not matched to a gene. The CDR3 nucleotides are TGTGCCAGCAGTTACCGGACAGGGGGCTCTTACGAGCAGTACTTC. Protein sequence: CASSYRTGGSYEQYF.

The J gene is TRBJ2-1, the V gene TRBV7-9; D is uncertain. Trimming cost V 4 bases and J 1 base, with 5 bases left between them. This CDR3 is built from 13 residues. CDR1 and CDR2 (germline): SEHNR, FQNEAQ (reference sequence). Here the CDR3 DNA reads TGTGCCAGCAGCTATCCTTCCTACAATGAGCAGTTCTTC. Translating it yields CASSYPSYNEQFF.

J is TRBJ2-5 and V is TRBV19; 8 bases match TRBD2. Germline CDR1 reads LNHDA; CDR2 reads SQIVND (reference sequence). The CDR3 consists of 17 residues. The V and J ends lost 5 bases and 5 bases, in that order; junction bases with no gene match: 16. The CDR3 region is CASSHLVSGTGGETQYF. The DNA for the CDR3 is TGTGCCAGTAGTCACCTTGTTAGCGGGACGGGCGGGGAGACCCAGTACTTC.

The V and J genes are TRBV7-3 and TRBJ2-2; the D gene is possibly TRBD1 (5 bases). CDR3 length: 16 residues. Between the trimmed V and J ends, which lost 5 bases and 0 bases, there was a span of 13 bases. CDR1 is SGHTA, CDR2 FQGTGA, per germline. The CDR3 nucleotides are TGTGCCAGCAGCGTCTCAGGGTCGCCGAACACCGGGGAGCTGTTTTTT. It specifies CASSVSGSPNTGELFF.

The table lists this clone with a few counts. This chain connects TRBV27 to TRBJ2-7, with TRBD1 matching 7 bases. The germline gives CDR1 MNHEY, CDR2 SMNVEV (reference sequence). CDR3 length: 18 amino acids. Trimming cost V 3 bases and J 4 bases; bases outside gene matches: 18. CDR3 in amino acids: CASSFSQHGQTGFYEQYF. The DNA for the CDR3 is TGTGCCAGCAGTTTCAGTCAACACGGACAGACAGGGTTTTACGAGCAGTACTTC.

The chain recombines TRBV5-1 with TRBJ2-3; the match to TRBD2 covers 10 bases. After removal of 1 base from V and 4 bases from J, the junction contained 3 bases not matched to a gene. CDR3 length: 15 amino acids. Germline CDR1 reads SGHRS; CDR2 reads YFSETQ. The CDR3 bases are TGCGCCAGCAGCTTGTGGACTAGCGGCCCAGATACGCAGTATTTT. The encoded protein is CASSLWTSGPDTQYF.

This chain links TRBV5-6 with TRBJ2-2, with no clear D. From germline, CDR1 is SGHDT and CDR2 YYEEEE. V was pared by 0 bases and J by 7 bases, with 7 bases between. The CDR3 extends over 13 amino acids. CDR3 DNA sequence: TGTGCCAGCAGCTTGGTTGTCGGCGGGGAGCTGTTTTTT. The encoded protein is CASSLVVGGELFF.

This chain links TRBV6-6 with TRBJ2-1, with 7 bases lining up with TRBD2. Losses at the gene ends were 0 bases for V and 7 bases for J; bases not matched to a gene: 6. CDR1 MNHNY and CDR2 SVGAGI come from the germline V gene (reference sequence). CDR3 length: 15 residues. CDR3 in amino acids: CASSYSNRGGNEQFF. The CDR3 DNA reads TGTGCCAGCAGTTACTCGAACCGCGGGGGTAATGAGCAGTTCTTC.

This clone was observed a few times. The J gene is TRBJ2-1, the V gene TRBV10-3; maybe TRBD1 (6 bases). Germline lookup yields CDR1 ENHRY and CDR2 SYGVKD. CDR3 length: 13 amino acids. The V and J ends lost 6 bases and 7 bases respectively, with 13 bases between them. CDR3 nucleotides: TGTGCCATCAGATCTCAGGGGCGGAATGAGCAGTTCTTC. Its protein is CAIRSQGRNEQFF.

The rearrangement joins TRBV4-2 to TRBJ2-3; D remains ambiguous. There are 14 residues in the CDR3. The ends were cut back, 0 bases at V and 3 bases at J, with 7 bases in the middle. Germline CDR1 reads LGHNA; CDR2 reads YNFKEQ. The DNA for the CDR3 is TGTGCCAGCAGCCAAGATCTAGATACAGATACGCAGTATTTT. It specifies CASSQDLDTDTQYF.

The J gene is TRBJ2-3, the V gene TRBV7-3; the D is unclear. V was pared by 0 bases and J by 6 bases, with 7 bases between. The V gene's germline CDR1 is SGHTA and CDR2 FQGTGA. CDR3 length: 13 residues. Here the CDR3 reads CASSLTRQDTQYF. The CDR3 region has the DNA TGTGCCAGCAGCTTAACGAGGCAGGATACGCAGTATTTT. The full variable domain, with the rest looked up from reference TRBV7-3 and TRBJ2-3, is GAGVSQTPSNKVTEKGKYVELRCDPISGHTALYWYRQSLGQGPEFLIYFQGTGAADDSGLPNDRFFAVRPEGSVSTLKIQRTERGDSAVYLCASSLTRQDTQYFGPGTRLTVL.

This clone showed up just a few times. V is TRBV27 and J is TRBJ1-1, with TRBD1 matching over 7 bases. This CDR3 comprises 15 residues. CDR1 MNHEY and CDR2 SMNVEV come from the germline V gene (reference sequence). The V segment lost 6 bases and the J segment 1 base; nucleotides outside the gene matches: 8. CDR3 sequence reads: CASRPMGQSNTEAFF. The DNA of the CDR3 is TGTGCCAGCAGACCCATGGGACAGTCGAACACTGAAGCTTTCTTT.

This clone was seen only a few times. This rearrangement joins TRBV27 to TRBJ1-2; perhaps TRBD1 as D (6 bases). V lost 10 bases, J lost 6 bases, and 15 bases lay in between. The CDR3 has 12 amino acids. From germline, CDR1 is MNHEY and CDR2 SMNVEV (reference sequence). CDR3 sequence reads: CATGNRVDGYTF. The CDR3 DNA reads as TGTGCCACGGGGAACAGGGTCGATGGCTACACCTTC.

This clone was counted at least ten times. Written as DNA, the CDR3 is TGTGCCAGCAACGATCTCACGGGGGGTGGGGGCACCTTC. Translated, it gives CASNDLTGGGGTF. This sequence joins TRBV6-5 and TRBJ1-2, with D perhaps TRBD1 (5 bases). Germline loops: CDR1 MNHEY, CDR2 SVGAGI. The CDR3 runs to 13 residues. The V end was cut by 7 bases, the J end by 13 bases, with 22 bases between.

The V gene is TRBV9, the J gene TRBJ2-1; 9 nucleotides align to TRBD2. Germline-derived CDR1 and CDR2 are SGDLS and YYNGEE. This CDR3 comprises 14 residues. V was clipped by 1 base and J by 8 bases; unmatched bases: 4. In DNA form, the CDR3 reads TGTGCCAGCAGCGTAAGCGGGGGGTGGGATGAGCAGTTCTTC. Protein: CASSVSGGWDEQFF.

The chain's CDR3 is CASSLVTGQRRANEKLFF. Written as DNA, the CDR3 is TGCGCCAGCAGCTTGGTTACAGGGCAGAGGCGGGCTAATGAAAAACTGTTTTTT. This chain links TRBV5-1 with TRBJ1-4; tentatively, D is TRBD1 (6 bases). V lost 0 bases, J lost 3 bases, and 18 bases lay in between. The CDR3 totals 18 residues. Germline V gives CDR1 SGHRS, CDR2 YFSETQ. The entire variable domain, with the rest obtained from reference TRBV5-1 and TRBJ1-4, is as follows: KAGVTQTPRYLIKTRGQQVTLSCSPISGHRSVSWYQQTPGQGLQFLFEYFSETQRNKGNFPGRFSGRQFSNSRSEMNVSTLELGDSALYLCASSLVTGQRRANEKLFFGSGTQLSVL.

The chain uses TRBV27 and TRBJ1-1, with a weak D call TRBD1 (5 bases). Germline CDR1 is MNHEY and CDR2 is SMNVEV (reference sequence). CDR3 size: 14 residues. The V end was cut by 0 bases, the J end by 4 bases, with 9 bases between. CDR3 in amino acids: CASSLSAGRTEAFF. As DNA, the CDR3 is TGTGCCAGCAGTTTATCCGCAGGGCGCACTGAAGCTTTCTTT.